The clone carrying this TCR beta chain was counted a single time. Per the germline V gene, CDR1 is SGHDN and CDR2 is FVKESK. This CDR3 comprises 14 residues. V was pared by 2 bases and J by 3 bases, with 0 bases of the junction left unmatched. The record originates from a study of blood T cell repertoires in COVID-19. Study-level information: Acute-phase and convalescent COVID-19 samples originated in the United States, Italy and Spain. In each case, the material was cDNA or gDNA derived from T cells, B-cell-depleted T cells, or PBMCs.

Participants' own reports of clinical history determined their cohort assignment. TCRdb's copy holds only in-frame clones and misses some; the assay was immunoSEQ multiplex PCR. The table has about 250,000 clones, approximately 82% seen once. The sequence derives from a man in his forties or fifties who had been exposed to COVID-19. The sample taken for sequencing was PBMCs or T cells enriched from blood (not recorded which). The rearrangement joins TRBV14 to TRBJ2-5, with TRBD2 matching 10 bases. The CDR3 protein is CASSQLAGEETQYF. The CDR3 DNA reads TGTGCCAGCAGCCAACTAGCGGGAGAAGAGACCCAGTACTTC.